This T cell receptor beta chain was documented in a study of T cells after yellow fever vaccination. CDR3 length equals 14 residues. The V end lost 5 bases, the J end lost 3 bases, and 11 bases lay between the germline ends. Per germline, CDR1 SEHNR and CDR2 FQNEAQ (reference sequence). This clonotype showed up many times. TCRdb fed the 5' RACE reads into MiXCR, producing one record per CDR3 protein. Of under 200,000 distinct CDR3 sequences in the sample, about 7% were seen once. The receptor's source is a man between 18 and 29 years old who received the YFV17D yellow fever vaccine. The sample here was CD4+ T cells sorted from PBMCs, taken more than 4 days after the first yellow fever vaccination. The chain uses TRBV7-9 and TRBJ1-5, with a possible D match to TRBD1 (5 bases). CDR3 coding DNA: TGTGCCAGCAGCCGTGGACAAAACAATCAGCCCCAGCATTTT. Translated: CASSRGQNNQPQHF.